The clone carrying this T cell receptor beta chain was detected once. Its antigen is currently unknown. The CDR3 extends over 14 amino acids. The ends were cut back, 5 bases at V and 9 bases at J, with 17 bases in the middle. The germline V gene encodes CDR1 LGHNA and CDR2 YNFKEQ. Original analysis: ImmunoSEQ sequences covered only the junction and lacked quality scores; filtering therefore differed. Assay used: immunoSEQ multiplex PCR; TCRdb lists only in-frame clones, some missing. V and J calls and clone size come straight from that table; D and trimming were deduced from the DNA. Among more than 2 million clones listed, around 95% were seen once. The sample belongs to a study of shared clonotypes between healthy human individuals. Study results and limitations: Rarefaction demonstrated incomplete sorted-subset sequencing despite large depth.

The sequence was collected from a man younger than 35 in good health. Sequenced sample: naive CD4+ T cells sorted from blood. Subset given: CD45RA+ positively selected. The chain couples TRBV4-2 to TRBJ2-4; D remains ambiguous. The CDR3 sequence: CASSSSTPGGIQYF. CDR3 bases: TGTGCCAGCAGCTCTTCAACCCCGGGCGGCATTCAGTACTTC.